Presented here are 7 T cell receptor beta chains from one specimen sequenced in a study of shared clonotypes between healthy human individuals. The data were produced by immunoSEQ multiplex PCR, yet TCRdb's version contains in-frame clones alone and is incomplete. The table lists 2 million to 2.5 million clones, roughly 94% of them singletons, with more than 0.1% in the top ten. Material for sequencing was naive CD4+ T cells sorted from blood. Specified subset: CD45RA+ positively selected. The source is a man aged 18 to 30 in good health.

This clone was counted a single time. The chain recombines TRBV9 with TRBJ2-2, with a possible D match to TRBD2 (6 bases). Trimming shortened V by 6 bases and J by 4 bases, and 13 bases separated the two germline ends. The CDR3 contains 14 residues. Germline lookup yields CDR1 SGDLS and CDR2 YYNGEE. The CDR3 DNA is TGTGCCAGCAATAGCGGTCTCGGCACCGGGGAGCTGTTTTTT. It translates to CASNSGLGTGELFF.

The chain couples TRBV6-1 to TRBJ2-3; TRBD2 matches 9 bases. Germline CDR1 is MNHNS and CDR2 is SASEGT. J was trimmed by 0 bases and V by 10 bases; bases with no gene match: 5. The CDR3 sequence is 14 residues long. This chain's CDR3 is CATLAGTSTDTQYF. CDR3 sequence (DNA): TGTGCCACCCTAGCGGGAACTAGCACAGATACGCAGTATTTT.

The V call is TRBV10-2, the J call TRBJ2-3; D is possibly TRBD1 (5 bases). The ends were cut back, 4 bases at V and 2 bases at J, with 10 bases in the middle. The V gene's germline CDR1 is WSHSY and CDR2 SAAADI. The CDR3 consists of 14 residues. CDR3 nucleotides: TGCGCCAGCAGTGGGCAGGGCAACACAGATACGCAGTATTTT. Translating it yields CASSGQGNTDTQYF.

The V and J genes are TRBV19 and TRBJ1-5, with D possibly being TRBD1 (5 bases). CDR3 length: 14 amino acids. Germline CDR1 and CDR2: LNHDA and SQIVND (reference sequence). The ends were cut back, 7 bases at V and 5 bases at J, with 15 bases in the middle. The CDR3 DNA reads TGTGCCAGTACCCAAAACTTGGGGGATCAGCCCCAGCATTTT. Amino acids: CASTQNLGDQPQHF.

This chain joins TRBV30 and TRBJ1-5; unclear D gene. The CDR3 consists of 13 residues. The germline V and J ends were trimmed by 1 base and 5 bases, with 9 bases remaining between them. The germline CDR1 and CDR2 sequences are GTSNPN and SVGIG (reference sequence). CDR3 loop: CAWSERPDQPQHF. In DNA form, the CDR3 reads TGTGCCTGGAGTGAACGACCAGATCAGCCCCAGCATTTT.

V gene TRBV4-3 combines with J gene TRBJ2-3; D possibly corresponds to TRBD2 (5 bases). This CDR3 contains 16 residues. Germline values: CDR1 LGHNA, CDR2 YSLEER. The V end was cut by 3 bases, the J end by 7 bases, with 20 bases between. The CDR3 coding sequence is TGCGCCAGCAGCCACTTGCTAGCCGGCATCACTAATACGCAGTATTTT. Translating gives CASSHLLAGITNTQYF.

This chain connects TRBV6-1 to TRBJ2-3; weak D call: TRBD2 (5 bases). In germline, CDR1 is MNHNS, CDR2 SASEGT. V was shortened by 5 bases and J by 2 bases, with 8 bases between the two germline ends. CDR3 length: 13 residues. The CDR3 protein is CASSRDPTDTQYF. The CDR3 DNA reads as TGTGCCAGCAGTCGGGATCCCACAGATACGCAGTATTTT.